These T cell receptor beta chains were read from a single sample in a study of patients and donors after allogeneic stem cell transplantation. TCRdb used MiXCR to reprocess the RT-PCR reads, holding one entry per CDR3 protein. The table has 400,000 to 450,000 distinct CDR3 sequences, 16% seen once. Material: blood, either unsorted or a sorted T cell fraction (not recorded which). The receptor set was obtained from a human donor who was either an allogeneic HSCT recipient or a stem cell or donor lymphocyte infusion donor (not recorded which). It is not recorded whose cells these are; they may come from a transplant donor. Both conserved end residues are part of each CDR3. Fields, in order: J gene, V gene, D gene, CDR3 protein. D genes are given only for firm matches.

TRBJ2-3	TRBV6-1	TRBD2	CASSVAGGPDTQYF
TRBJ2-2	TRBV19	-	CASSDRTNTGELFF
TRBJ2-3	TRBV13	TRBD2	CASSPTLAGVGTDTQYF
TRBJ1-5	TRBV4-1	TRBD1	CASSPRDRGDQPQHF
TRBJ1-1	TRBV5-1	-	CASSLSPRSNTEAFF
TRBJ2-2	TRBV20-1	TRBD2	CSARDLSTSGRGNTGELFF
TRBJ2-4	TRBV5-5	-	CASSSGGQLNIQYF
TRBJ2-1	TRBV7-2	TRBD2	CASSSLAGAGEQFF
TRBJ1-1	TRBV4-1	-	CASSQPTKNTEAFF
TRBJ2-7	TRBV12-3/TRBV12-4	-	CASSFLGGEQYF
TRBJ2-3	TRBV7-9	-	CASSSLAAITDTQYF
TRBJ2-1	TRBV5-1	-	CASSAGTYNEQFF
TRBJ2-7	TRBV20-1	TRBD1	CSAGQDSYEQYF
TRBJ1-5	TRBV6-4	-	CASSGGHRRGPQHF
TRBJ2-7	TRBV20-1	TRBD1	CSARDDHRTGLYEQYF
TRBJ2-1	TRBV5-1	-	CASSFGTAYNEQFF
TRBJ2-7	TRBV20-1	-	CSARVGRPNYEQYF
TRBJ1-1	TRBV7-2	-	CASSLVAGPNDAFF
TRBJ1-2	TRBV24-1	-	CATSGTTSSFPNYGYTF
TRBJ2-1	TRBV2	TRBD2	CASVRTSGFYEQFF
TRBJ2-6	TRBV6-1	-	CASSGGGLGANVLTF
TRBJ2-1	TRBV25-1	-	CATKNEQFF
TRBJ1-5	TRBV21-1	-	CASSKKTGGQPQHF
TRBJ2-6	TRBV3-1	-	CASSQPGTHGANVLTF
TRBJ2-5	TRBV12-3/TRBV12-4	TRBD1	CASSLRQGTRETQYF
TRBJ1-5	TRBV6-2/TRBV6-3	-	CASSSASSQPQHF
TRBJ2-5	TRBV20-1	-	CSARWEKETQYF
TRBJ1-4	TRBV20-1	TRBD1	CSALQGLGEKLFF
TRBJ2-7	TRBV6-2/TRBV6-3	-	CASSYSDGAEQYF
TRBJ2-3	TRBV5-1	-	CASSPTGPSGLSTDTQYF
TRBJ2-1	TRBV5-6	TRBD2	CASSLVWTSGTYNEQFF
TRBJ2-2	TRBV20-1	-	CSASLRGTNTGELFF
TRBJ1-5	TRBV2	-	CASSEEQYSNQPQHF
TRBJ1-2	TRBV12-3/TRBV12-4	-	CASRPSGGDYGYTF
TRBJ1-4	TRBV5-1	-	CASSLSLGEKLFF
TRBJ1-2	TRBV25-1	-	CASSELSAYGYTF
TRBJ1-2	TRBV7-8	-	CASSLDRSTGGYTF
TRBJ1-2	TRBV4-3	-	CASSQDNSPDYGYTF
TRBJ2-3	TRBV5-8	-	CASSSDYSPDTQYF
TRBJ2-4	TRBV7-9	-	CASSHLGVQNIQYF
TRBJ1-1	TRBV18	-	CASSKGGDTEAFF
TRBJ2-5	TRBV7-9	TRBD2	CASSLTGLAQETQYF
TRBJ2-2	TRBV29-1	-	CSACGDTGELFF
TRBJ1-2	TRBV27	TRBD1	CASRADRVYGYTF
TRBJ2-1	TRBV28	-	CASSFRLGPWEQFF
TRBJ1-6	TRBV5-1	-	CASSLDSRSYNSPLHF
TRBJ1-3	TRBV11-2	-	CASSLDRVEATGNTIYF
TRBJ2-5	TRBV6-5	-	CASSYGRRGGQETQYF
TRBJ2-3	TRBV29-1	TRBD2	CSVVPSGGRDTQYF
TRBJ2-2	TRBV27	-	CASSIGLLNTGELFF
TRBJ2-2	TRBV21-1	-	CASSKACPNTGELFF